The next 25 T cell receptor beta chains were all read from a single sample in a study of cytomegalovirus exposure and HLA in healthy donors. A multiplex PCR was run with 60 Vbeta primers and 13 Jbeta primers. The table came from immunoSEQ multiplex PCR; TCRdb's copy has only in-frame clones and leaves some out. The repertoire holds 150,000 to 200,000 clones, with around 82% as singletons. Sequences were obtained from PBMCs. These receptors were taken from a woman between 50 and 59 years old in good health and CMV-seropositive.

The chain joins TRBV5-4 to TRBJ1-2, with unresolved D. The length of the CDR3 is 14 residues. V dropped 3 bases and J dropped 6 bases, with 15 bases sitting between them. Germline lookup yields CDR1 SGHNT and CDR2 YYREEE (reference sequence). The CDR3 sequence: CASSSPKRTDGYTF. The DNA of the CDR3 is TGTGCCAGCAGCTCCCCCAAGAGAACAGATGGCTACACCTTC.

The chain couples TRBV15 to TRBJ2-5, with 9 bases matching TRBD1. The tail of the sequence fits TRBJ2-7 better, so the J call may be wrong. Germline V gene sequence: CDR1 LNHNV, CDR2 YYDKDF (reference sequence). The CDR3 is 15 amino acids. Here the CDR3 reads CATSTSRDREHEQYF. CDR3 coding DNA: TGTGCCACCAGCACCTCCCGGGACAGGGAACACGAGCAGTACTTC.

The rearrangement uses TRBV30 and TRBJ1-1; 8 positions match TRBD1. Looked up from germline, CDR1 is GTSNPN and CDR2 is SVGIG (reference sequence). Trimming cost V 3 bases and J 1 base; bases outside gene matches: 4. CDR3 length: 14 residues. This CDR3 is CAWRGDRQNTEAFF. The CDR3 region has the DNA TGTGCCTGGAGAGGGGACAGGCAGAACACTGAAGCTTTCTTT.

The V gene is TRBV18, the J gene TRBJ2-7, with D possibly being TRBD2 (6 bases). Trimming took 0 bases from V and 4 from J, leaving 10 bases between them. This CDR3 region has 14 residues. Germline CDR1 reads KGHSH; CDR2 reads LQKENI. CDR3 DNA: TGTGCCAGCTCACCACCGGGGCGGGATTACGAGCAGTACTTC. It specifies CASSPPGRDYEQYF.

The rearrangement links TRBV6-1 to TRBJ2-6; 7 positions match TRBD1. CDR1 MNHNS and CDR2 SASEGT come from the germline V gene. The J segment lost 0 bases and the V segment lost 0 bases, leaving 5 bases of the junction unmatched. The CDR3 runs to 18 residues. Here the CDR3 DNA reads TGTGCCAGCAGTGAAGCGAGACAGGGTACCTCTGGGGCCAACGTCCTGACTTTC. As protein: CASSEARQGTSGANVLTF.

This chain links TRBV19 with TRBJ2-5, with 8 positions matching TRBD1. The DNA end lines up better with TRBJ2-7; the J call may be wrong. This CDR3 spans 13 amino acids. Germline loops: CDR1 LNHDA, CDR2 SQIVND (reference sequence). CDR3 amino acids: CASSTGGGNEQYF. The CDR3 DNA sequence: TGTGCCAGTAGTACAGGGGGCGGCAACGAGCAGTACTTC.

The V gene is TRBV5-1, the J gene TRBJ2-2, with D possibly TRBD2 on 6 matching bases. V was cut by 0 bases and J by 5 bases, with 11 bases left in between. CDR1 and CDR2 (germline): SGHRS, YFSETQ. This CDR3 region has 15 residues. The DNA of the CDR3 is TGCGCCAGCAGCTTGGGTGCGGGACCGACCGGGGAGCTGTTTTTT. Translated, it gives CASSLGAGPTGELFF.

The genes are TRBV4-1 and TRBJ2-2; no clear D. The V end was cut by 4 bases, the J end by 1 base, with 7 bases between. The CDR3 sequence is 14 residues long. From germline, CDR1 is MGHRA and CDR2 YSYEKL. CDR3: CASSPYLNTGELFF. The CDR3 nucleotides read TGCGCCAGCAGCCCGTACTTGAACACCGGGGAGCTGTTTTTT.

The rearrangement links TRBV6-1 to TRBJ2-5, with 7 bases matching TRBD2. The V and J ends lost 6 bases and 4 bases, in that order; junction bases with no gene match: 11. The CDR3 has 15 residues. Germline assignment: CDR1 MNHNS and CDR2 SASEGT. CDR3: CASRIGTNSRETQYF. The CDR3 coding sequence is TGTGCCAGCAGAATCGGGACTAACTCGCGAGAGACCCAGTACTTC.

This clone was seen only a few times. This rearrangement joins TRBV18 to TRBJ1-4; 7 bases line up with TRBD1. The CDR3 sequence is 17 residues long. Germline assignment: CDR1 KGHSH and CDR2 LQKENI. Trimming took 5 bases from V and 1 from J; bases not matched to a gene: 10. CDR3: CASSRISGDRTNEKLFF. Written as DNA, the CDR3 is TGTGCCAGCTCAAGGATATCAGGGGACAGAACTAATGAAAAACTGTTTTTT.

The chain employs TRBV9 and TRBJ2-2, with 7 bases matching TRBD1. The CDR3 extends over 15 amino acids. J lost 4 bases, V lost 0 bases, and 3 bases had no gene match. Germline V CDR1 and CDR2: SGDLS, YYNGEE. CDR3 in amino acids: CASSVATGFTGELFF. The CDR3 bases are TGTGCCAGCAGCGTAGCGACAGGGTTCACCGGGGAGCTGTTTTTT.

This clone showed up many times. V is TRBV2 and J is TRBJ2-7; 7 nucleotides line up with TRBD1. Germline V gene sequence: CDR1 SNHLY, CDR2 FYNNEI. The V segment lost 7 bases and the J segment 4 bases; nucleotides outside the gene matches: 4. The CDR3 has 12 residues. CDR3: CASTLDRYEQYF. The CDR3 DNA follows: TGTGCCAGCACCTTGGACAGGTACGAGCAGTACTTC.

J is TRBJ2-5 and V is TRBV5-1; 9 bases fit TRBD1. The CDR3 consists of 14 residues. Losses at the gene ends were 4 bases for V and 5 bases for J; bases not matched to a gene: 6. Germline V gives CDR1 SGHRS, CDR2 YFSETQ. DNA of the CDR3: TGCGCCAGCAGCACCGGGACAGGGAGGGAGACCCAGTACTTC. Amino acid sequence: CASSTGTGRETQYF.

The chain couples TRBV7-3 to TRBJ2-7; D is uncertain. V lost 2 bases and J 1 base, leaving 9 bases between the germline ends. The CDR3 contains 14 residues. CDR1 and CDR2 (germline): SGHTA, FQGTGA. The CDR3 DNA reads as TGTGCCAGCAGCTTATCCCCAGGATCCTACGAGCAGTACTTC. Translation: CASSLSPGSYEQYF.

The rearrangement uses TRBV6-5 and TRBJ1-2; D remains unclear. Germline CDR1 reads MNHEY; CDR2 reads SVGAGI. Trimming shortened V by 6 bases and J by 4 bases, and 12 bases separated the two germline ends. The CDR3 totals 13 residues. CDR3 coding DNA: TGTGCCAGCAGGCGCTCCGCTCTCTATGGCTACACCTTC. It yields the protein CASRRSALYGYTF.

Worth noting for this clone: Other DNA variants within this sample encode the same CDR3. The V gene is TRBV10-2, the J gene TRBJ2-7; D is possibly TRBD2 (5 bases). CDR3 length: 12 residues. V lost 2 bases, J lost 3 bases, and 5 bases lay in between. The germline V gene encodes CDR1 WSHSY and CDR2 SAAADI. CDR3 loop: CASSEGGYEQYF. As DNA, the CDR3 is TGCGCCAGCAGTGAGGGAGGCTACGAGCAGTACTTC.

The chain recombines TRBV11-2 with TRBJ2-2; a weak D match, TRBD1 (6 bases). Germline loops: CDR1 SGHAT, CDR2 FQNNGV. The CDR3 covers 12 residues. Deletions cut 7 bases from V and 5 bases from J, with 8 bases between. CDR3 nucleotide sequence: TGTGCCAGCACTACAGGGACCGGGGAGCTGTTTTTT. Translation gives CASTTGTGELFF.

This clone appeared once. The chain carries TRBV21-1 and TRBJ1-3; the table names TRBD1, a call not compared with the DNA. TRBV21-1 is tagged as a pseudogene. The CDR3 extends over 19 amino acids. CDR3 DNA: TGTGCCAGCAGCAAATTACCCGGGAACAGGGTGAGGAATGGAAACACCATATATTTT. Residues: CASSKLPGNRVRNGNTIYF.

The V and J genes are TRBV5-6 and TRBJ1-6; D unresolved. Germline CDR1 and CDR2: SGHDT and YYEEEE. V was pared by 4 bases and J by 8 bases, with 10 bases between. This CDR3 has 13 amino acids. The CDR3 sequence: CASSIISDSPLHF. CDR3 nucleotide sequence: TGTGCCAGCAGCATTATTAGTGATTCACCCCTCCACTTT. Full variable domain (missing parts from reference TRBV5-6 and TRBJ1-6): DAGVTQSPTHLIKTRGQQVTLRCSPKSGHDTVSWYQQALGQGPQFIFQYYEEEERQRGNFPDRFSGHQFPNYSSELNVNALLLGDSALYLCASSIISDSPLHFGNGTRLTVT.

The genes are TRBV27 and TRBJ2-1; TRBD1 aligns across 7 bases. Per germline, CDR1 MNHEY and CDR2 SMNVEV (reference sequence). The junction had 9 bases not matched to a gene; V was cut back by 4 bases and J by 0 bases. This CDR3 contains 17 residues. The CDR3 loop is CASSSQRQGGSYNEQFF. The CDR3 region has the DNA TGTGCCAGCAGTTCACAAAGACAGGGTGGCTCCTACAATGAGCAGTTCTTC.

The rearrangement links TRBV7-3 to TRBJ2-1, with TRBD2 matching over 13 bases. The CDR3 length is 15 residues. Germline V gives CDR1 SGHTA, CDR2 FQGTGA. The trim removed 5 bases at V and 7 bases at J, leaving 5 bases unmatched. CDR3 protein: CASSMTSGGRNEQFF. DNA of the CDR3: TGTGCCAGCAGCATGACTAGCGGGGGGCGAAATGAGCAGTTCTTC.

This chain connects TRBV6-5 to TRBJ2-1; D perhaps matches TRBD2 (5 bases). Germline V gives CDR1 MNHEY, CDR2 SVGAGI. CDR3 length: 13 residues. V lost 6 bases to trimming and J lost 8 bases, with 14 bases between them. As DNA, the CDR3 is TGTGCCAGCAGGCGTACTAGATCCGATGAGCAGTTCTTC. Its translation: CASRRTRSDEQFF.

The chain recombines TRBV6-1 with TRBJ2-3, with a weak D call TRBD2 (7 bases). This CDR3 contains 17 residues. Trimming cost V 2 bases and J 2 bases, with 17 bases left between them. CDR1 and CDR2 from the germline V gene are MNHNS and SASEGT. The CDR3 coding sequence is TGTGCCAGCAGTGAAAGTGGAGGGGGGGGTTACACAGATACGCAGTATTTT. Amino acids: CASSESGGGGYTDTQYF.

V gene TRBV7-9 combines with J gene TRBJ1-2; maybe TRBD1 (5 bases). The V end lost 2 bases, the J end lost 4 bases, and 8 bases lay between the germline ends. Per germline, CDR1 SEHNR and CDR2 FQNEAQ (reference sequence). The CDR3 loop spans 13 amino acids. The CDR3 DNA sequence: TGTGCCAGCAGCTTACAGGGCATCTATGGCTACACCTTC. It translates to CASSLQGIYGYTF.

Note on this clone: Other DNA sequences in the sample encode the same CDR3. CDR3 amino acids: CASSVDGAGQPQHF. CDR3 coding DNA: TGTGCCAGCAGCGTAGATGGGGCCGGGCAGCCCCAGCATTTT. The J gene is TRBJ1-5, the V gene TRBV9, with D perhaps TRBD1 (5 bases). This CDR3 comprises 14 residues. Trimming pared 0 bases from V and 7 bases from J, leaving 11 bases between. CDR1 and CDR2 from the germline V gene are SGDLS and YYNGEE. Complete variable domain (other parts from reference TRBV9 and TRBJ1-5): DSGVTQTPKHLITATGQRVTLRCSPRSGDLSVYWYQQSLDQGLQFLIQYYNGEERAKGNILERFSAQQFPDLHSELNLSSLELGDSALYFCASSVDGAGQPQHFGDGTRLSIL.